A selection of T cell receptor beta chains follows, all from one sample in a study of cytomegalovirus exposure and HLA in healthy donors. Generated by immunoSEQ multiplex PCR, the TCRdb table keeps only in-frame clones and is missing some. The data contain 170,000 or so clones, around 74% of them seen just once; the ten biggest clones take up 1.4%. The source material was PBMCs. The receptors stem from a woman in her 30s in good health and CMV-seronegative. CDR3s include the opening cysteine and the closing phenylalanine or tryptophan. Fields, in order: V gene, D gene, J gene, clone size, CDR3 protein, CDR3 DNA. A D gene is named only where the DNA matches it firmly. Not all rows give a size; the values are once, few, many and, for expanded clones, a class.

TRBV5-4	NA	TRBJ2-7	NA	CASSLDGGPLVYEQYF	TGTGCCAGCAGCTTGGACGGGGGACCCCTAGTCTACGAGCAGTACTTC
TRBV9	NA	TRBJ2-2	once	CASSVVGRGELFF	TGTGCCAGCAGCGTAGTGGGCCGCGGGGAGCTGTTTTTT
TRBV2	TRBD1	TRBJ1-1	NA	CASSGQGATTEAFF	TGTGCCAGCAGCGGACAGGGCGCTACCACTGAAGCTTTCTTT
TRBV7-2	NA	TRBJ1-1	NA	CASSSGARMNTEAFF	TGTGCCAGCAGCTCAGGGGCCAGGATGAACACTGAAGCTTTCTTT
TRBV27	TRBD1	TRBJ2-1	NA	CASSSPLTGYSAYNEQFF	TGTGCCAGCAGTTCGCCTCTGACAGGGTATTCGGCTTACAATGAGCAGTTCTTC
TRBV2	NA	TRBJ2-7	NA	CASSEGQFYEQYF	TGTGCCAGCAGTGAAGGGCAGTTCTACGAGCAGTACTTC
TRBV10-3	TRBD2	TRBJ2-2	NA	CAIRGTSITGELFF	TGTGCCATCAGGGGGACTAGCATCACCGGGGAGCTGTTTTTT
TRBV11-3	NA	TRBJ1-1	NA	CASSLEIGTEAFF	TGTGCCAGCAGCTTAGAGATCGGCACTGAAGCTTTCTTT
TRBV28	NA	TRBJ1-2	NA	CASRLGSREGYTF	TGTGCCAGCAGGCTCGGGTCGAGGGAGGGCTACACCTTC
TRBV7-2	NA	TRBJ1-1	NA	CASKRQENTEAFF	TGTGCCAGCAAGAGACAGGAAAACACTGAAGCTTTCTTT
TRBV5-1	NA	TRBJ1-1	NA	CASSSGQMNTEAFF	TGCGCCAGCAGCTCCGGACAGATGAACACTGAAGCTTTCTTT
TRBV7-9	NA	TRBJ1-5	NA	CASSLEVGALRQPQHF	TGTGCCAGCAGCTTAGAAGTGGGGGCGCTACGTCAGCCCCAGCATTTT
TRBV28	TRBD1	TRBJ2-7	NA	CASNRGQLYEQYF	TGTGCCAGCAACAGGGGCCAACTCTACGAGCAGTACTTC
TRBV7-2	NA	TRBJ2-7	NA	CASSLHRQSSSYEQYF	TGTGCCAGCAGCTTACATAGACAATCCTCCTCCTACGAGCAGTACTTC
TRBV18	NA	TRBJ2-7	NA	CASSPQESDEQYF	TGTGCCAGCTCACCACAGGAAAGCGACGAGCAGTACTTC
TRBV9	TRBD1	TRBJ1-1	NA	CASSVGGQGMNTEAFF	TGTGCCAGCAGCGTTGGAGGACAGGGAATGAACACTGAAGCTTTCTTT